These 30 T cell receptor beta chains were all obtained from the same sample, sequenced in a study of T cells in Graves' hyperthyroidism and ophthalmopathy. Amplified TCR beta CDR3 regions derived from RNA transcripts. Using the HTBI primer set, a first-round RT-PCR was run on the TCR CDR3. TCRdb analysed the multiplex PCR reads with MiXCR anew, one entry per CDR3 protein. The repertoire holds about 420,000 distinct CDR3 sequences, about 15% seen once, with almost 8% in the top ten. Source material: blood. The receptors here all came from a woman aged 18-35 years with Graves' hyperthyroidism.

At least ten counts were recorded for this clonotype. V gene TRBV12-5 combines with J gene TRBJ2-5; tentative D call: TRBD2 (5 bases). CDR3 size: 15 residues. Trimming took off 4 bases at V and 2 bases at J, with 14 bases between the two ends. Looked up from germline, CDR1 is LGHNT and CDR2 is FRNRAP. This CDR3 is CASGSYASGQETQYF. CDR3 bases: TGTGCTAGTGGTTCCTATGCCTCGGGGCAAGAGACCCAGTACTTC.

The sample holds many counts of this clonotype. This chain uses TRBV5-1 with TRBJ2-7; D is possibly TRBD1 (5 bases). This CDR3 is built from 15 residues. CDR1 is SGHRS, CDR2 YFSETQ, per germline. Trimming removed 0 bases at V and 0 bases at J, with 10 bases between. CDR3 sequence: CASSLGVDNSYEQYF. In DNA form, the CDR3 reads TGCGCCAGCAGCTTGGGGGTGGACAACTCCTACGAGCAGTACTTC.

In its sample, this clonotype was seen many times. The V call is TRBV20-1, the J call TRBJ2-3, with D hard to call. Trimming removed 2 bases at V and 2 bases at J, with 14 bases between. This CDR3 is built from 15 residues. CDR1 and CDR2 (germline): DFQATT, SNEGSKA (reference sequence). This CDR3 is CSARYPPSDTDTQYF. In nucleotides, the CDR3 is TGCAGTGCTAGATACCCCCCCTCGGACACAGATACGCAGTATTTT.

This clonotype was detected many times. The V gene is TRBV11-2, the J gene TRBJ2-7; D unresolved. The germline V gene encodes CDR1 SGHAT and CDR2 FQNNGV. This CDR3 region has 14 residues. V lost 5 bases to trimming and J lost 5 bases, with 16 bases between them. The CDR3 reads CASSLGSVLNEQYF. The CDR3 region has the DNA TGTGCCAGCAGCCTGGGGTCTGTCCTGAACGAGCAGTACTTC.

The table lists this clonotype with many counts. In DNA, the CDR3 is TGTGCCAGCAGCTTTACGTGGGGGCCCTACAATGAGCAGTTCTTC. This gives the protein CASSFTWGPYNEQFF. This chain connects TRBV7-8 to TRBJ2-1; a weak D match, TRBD1 (6 bases). CDR3 length: 15 residues. Germline loops: CDR1 SGHVS, CDR2 FQNEAQ. The V gene lost 3 bases and the J gene lost 2 bases, with 11 bases spanning the gap. The variable domain in full, completed from reference TRBV7-8 and TRBJ2-1, reads GAGVSQSPRYKVAKRGQDVALRCDPISGHVSLFWYQQALGQGPEFLTYFQNEAQLDKSGLPSDRFFAERPEGSVSTLKIQRTQQEDSAVYLCASSFTWGPYNEQFFGPGTRLTVL.

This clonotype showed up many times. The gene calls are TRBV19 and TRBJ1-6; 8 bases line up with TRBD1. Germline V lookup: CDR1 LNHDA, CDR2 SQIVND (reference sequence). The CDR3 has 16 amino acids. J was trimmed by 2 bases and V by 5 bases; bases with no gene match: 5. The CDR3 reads CASSAGQATYNSPLHF. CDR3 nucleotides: TGTGCCAGTAGTGCGGGACAGGCAACCTATAATTCACCCCTCCACTTT.

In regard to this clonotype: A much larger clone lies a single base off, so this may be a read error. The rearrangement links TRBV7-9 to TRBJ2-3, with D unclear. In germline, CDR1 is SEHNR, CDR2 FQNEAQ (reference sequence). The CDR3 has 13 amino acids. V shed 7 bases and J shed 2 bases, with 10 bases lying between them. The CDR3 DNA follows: TGTGCCAGCATACGAGGAAACACAGATACGCAGTATTTT. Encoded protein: CASIRGNTDTQYF. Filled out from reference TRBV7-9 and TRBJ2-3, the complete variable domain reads DTGVSQNPRHKITKRGQNVTFRCDPISEHNRLYWYRQTLGQGPEFLTYFQNEAQLEKSRLLSDRFSAERPKGSFSTLEIQRTEQGDSAMYLCASIRGNTDTQYFGPGTRLTVL.

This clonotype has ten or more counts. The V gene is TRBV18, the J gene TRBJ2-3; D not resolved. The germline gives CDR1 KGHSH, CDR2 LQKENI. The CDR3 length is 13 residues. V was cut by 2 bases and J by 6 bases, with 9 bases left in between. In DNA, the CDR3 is TGTGCCAGCTCACCATCCCGTTCGGATACGCAGTATTTT. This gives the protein CASSPSRSDTQYF.

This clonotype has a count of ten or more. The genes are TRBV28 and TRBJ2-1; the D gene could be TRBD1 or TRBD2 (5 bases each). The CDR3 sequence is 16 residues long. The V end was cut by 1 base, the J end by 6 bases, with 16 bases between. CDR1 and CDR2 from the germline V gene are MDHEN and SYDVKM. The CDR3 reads CASSLLFRDGSNEQFF. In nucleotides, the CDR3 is TGTGCCAGCAGTTTATTATTCAGGGACGGTTCCAATGAGCAGTTCTTC.

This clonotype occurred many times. The CDR3 reads CASSPTGFYNEQFF. CDR3 DNA: TGTGCCAGCAGCCCGACAGGGTTCTACAATGAGCAGTTCTTC. The chain joins TRBV28 to TRBJ2-1, with TRBD1 matching 7 bases. This CDR3 has 14 amino acids. The ends lost 6 bases at V and 3 bases at J; junction bases unmatched: 5. The V gene's germline CDR1 is MDHEN and CDR2 SYDVKM.

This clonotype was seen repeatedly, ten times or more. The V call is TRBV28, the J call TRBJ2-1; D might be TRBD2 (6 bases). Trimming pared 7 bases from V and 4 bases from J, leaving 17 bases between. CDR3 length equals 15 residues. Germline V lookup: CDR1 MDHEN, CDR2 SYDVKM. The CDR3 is CASNPGGSGYNEQFF. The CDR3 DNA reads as TGTGCCAGCAATCCCGGGGGTAGCGGTTACAATGAGCAGTTCTTC.

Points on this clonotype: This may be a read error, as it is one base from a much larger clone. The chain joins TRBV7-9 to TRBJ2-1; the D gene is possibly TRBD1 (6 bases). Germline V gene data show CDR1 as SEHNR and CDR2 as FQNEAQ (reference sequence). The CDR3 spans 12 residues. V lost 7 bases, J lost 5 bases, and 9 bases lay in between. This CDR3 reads CASTRGNNEQFF. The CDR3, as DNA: TGTGCCAGCACTAGGGGGAACAATGAGCAGTTCTTC.

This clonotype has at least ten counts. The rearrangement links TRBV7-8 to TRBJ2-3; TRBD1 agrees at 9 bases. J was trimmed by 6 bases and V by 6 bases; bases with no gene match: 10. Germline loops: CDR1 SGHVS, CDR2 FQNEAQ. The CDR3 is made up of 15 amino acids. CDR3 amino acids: CASRIQGAQGDTQYF. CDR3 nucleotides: TGTGCCAGCAGGATACAGGGGGCTCAAGGGGATACGCAGTATTTT.

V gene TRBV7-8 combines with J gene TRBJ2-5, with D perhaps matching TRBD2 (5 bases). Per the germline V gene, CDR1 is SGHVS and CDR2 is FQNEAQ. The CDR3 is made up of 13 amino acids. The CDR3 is CAAGREIAETQYF. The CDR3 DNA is TGTGCAGCCGGTAGGGAGATAGCAGAGACCCAGTACTTC.

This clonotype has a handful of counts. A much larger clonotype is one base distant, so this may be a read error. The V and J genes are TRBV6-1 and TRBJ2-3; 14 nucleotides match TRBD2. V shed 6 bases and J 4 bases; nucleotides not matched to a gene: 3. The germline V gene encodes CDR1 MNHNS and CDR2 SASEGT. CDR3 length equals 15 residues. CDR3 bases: TGTGCCAGCAGCAAGACTAGCGGGAGGGCAGATACGCAGTATTTT. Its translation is CASSKTSGRADTQYF.

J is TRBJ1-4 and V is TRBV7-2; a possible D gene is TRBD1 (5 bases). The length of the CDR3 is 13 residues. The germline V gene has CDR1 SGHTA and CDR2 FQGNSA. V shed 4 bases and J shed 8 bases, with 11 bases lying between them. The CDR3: CASSYYEGEKLFF. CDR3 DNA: TGTGCCAGCAGCTACTATGAGGGGGAAAAACTGTTTTTT.

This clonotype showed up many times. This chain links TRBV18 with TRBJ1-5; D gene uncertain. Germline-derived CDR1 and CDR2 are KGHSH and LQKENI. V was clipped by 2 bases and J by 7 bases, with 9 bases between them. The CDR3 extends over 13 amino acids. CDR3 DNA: TGTGCCAGCTCACCAGAGGGTCTGCAGCCCCAGCATTTT. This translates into CASSPEGLQPQHF.

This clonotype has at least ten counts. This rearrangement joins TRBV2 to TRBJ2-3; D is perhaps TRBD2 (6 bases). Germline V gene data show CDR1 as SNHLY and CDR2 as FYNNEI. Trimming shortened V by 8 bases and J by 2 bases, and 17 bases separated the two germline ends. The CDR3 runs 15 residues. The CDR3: CASRPRDQLTDTQYF. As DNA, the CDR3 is TGTGCCAGCCGCCCGCGGGACCAACTCACAGATACGCAGTATTTT.

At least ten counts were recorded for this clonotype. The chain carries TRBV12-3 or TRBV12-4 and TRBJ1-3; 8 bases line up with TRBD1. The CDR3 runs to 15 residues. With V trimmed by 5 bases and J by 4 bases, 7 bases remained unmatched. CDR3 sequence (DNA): TGTGCCAGCAGTCTCCAGACAGGGGCCGGAAACACCATATATTTT. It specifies CASSLQTGAGNTIYF.

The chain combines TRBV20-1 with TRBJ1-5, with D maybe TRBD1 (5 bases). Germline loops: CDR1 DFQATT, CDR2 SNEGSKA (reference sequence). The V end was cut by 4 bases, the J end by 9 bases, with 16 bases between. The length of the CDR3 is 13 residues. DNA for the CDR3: TGCAGTGCTATCTTAATATCCGGGGCGCCCCAGCATTTT. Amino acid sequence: CSAILISGAPQHF.

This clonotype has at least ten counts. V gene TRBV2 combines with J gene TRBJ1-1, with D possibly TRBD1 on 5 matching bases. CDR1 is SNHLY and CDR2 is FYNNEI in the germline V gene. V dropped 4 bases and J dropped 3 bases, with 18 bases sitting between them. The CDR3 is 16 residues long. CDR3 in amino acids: CASSAGRGGVDTEAFF. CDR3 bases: TGTGCCAGCAGTGCGGGACGGGGGGGTGTGGACACTGAAGCTTTCTTT.

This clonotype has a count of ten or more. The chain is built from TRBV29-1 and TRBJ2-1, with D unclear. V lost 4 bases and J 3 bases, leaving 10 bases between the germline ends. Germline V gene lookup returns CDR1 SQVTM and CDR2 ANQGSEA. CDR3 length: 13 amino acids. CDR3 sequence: CSVAGGDYNEQFF. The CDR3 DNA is TGCAGCGTTGCTGGCGGAGACTACAATGAGCAGTTCTTC.

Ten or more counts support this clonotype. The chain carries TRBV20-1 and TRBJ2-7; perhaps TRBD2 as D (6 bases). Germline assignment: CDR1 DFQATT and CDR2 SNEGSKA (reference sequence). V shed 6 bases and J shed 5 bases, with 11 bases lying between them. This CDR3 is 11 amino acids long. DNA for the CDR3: TGCAGTGCGGGGCCGGGGGACGAGCAGTACTTC. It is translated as CSAGPGDEQYF.

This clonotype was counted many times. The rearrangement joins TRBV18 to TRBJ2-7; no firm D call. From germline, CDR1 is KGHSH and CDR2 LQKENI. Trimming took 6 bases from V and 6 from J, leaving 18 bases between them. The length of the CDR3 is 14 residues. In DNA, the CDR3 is TGTGCCAGCTCTCCCCAGATGGCTAATGGCGAGCAGTACTTC. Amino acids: CASSPQMANGEQYF. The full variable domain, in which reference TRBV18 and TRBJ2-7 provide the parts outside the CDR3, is NAGVMQNPRHLVRRRGQEARLRCSPMKGHSHVYWYRQLPEEGLKFMVYLQKENIIDESGMPKERFSAEFPKEGPSILRIQQVVRGDSAAYFCASSPQMANGEQYFGPGTRLTVT.

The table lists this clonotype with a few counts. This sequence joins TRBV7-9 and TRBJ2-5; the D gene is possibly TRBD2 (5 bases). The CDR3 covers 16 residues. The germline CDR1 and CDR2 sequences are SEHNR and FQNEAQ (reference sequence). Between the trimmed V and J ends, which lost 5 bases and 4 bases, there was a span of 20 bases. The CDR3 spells CASSPTTQRARETQYF. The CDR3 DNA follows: TGTGCCAGCAGCCCTACTACTCAGAGGGCTAGAGAGACCCAGTACTTC.

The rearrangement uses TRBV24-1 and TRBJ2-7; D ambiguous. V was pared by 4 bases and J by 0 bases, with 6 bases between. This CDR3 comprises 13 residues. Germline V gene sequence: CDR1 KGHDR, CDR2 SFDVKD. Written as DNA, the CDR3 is TGTGCCACCAGTGACTCCTACTCCTACGAGCAGTACTTC. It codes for CATSDSYSYEQYF.

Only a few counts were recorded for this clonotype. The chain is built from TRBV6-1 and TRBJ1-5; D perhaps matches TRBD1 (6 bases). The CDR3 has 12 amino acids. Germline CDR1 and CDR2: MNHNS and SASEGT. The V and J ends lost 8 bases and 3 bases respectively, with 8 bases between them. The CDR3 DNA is TGTGCCAGCGCAGGGGCCAATCAGCCCCAGCATTTT. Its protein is CASAGANQPQHF.

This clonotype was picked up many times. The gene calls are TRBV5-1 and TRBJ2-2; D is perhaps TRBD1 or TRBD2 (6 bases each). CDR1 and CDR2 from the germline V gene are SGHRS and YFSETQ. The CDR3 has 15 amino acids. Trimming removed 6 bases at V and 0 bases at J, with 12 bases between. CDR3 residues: CASKVGGTNTGELFF. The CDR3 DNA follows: TGCGCCAGCAAAGTGGGGGGCACGAACACCGGGGAGCTGTTTTTT.

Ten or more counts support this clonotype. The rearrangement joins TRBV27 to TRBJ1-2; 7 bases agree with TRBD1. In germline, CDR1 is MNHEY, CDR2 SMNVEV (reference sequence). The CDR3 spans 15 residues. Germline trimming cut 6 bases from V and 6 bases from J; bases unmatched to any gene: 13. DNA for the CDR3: TGTGCCAGCAGCGCCGGGTGGCAGGGGGGTGATGGCTACACCTTC. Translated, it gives CASSAGWQGGDGYTF.

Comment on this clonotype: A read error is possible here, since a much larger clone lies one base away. The CDR3 protein is CASGYSLLSRASYNEQFF. DNA for the CDR3: TGTGCCAGCGGTTACTCTTTGCTAAGTCGCGCATCCTACAATGAGCAGTTCTTC. This chain uses TRBV6-7 with TRBJ2-1; D gene uncertain. TRBV6-7 has ORF status, its function being uncertain. The CDR3 is made up of 18 amino acids.